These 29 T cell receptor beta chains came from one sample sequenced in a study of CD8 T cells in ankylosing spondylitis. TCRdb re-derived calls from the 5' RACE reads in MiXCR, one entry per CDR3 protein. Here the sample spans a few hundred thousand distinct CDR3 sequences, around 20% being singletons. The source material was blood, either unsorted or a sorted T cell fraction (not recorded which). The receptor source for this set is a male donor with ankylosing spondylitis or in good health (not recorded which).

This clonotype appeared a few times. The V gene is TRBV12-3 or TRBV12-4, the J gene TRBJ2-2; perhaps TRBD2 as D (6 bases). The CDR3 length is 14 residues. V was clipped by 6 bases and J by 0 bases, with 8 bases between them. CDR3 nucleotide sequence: TGTGCCAGCAGCCCGGGGGCGAACACCGGGGAGCTGTTTTTT. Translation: CASSPGANTGELFF.

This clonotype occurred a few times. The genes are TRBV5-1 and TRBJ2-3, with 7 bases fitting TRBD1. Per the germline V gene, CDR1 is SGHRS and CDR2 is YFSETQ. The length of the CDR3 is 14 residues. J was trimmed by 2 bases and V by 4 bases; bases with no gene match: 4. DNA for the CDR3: TGCGCCAGCAGCAAGGGACAGCCCACAGATACGCAGTATTTT. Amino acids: CASSKGQPTDTQYF.

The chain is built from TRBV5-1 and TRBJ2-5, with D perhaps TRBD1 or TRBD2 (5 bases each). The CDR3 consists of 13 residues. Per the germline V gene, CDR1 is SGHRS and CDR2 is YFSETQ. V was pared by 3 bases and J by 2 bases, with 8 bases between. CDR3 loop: CASSSGPQETQYF. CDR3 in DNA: TGCGCCAGCAGCTCGGGACCGCAAGAGACCCAGTACTTC. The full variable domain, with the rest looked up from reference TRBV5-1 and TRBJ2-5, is KAGVTQTPRYLIKTRGQQVTLSCSPISGHRSVSWYQQTPGQGLQFLFEYFSETQRNKGNFPGRFSGRQFSNSRSEMNVSTLELGDSALYLCASSSGPQETQYFGPGTRLLVL.

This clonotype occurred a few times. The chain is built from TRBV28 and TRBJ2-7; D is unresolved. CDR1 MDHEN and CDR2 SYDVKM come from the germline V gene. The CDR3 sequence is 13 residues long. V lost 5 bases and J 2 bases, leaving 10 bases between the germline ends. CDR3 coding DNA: TGTGCCAGCAGTCGTGGAGCCACCTACGAGCAGTACGTC. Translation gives CASSRGATYEQYV.

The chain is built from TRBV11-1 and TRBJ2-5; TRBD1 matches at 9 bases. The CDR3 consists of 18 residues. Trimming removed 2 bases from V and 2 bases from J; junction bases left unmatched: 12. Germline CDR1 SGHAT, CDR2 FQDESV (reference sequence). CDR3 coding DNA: TGTGCCAGCAGCTTAAACCACGGGACAGGGCTATTGCAAGAGACCCAGTACTTC. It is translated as CASSLNHGTGLLQETQYF.

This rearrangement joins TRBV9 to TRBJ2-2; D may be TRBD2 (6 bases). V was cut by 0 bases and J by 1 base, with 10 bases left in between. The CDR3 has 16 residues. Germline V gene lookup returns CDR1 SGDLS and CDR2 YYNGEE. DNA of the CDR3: TGTGCCAGCAGCGTAGCACGGCGGGAGAACACCGGGGAGCTGTTTTTT. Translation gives CASSVARRENTGELFF.

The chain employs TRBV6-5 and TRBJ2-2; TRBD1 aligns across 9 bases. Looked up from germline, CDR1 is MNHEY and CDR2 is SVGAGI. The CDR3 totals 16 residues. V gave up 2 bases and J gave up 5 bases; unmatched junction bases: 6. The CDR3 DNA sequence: TGTGCCAGCAGTTACGCGGGACAGGGCTATACCGGGGAGCTGTTTTTT. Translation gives CASSYAGQGYTGELFF.

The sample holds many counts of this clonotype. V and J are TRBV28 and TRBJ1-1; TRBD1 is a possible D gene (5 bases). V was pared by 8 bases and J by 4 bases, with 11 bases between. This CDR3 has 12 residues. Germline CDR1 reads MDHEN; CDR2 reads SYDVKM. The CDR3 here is CASVGRATEAFF. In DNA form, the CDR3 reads TGTGCCAGCGTGGGCAGGGCCACTGAAGCTTTCTTT.

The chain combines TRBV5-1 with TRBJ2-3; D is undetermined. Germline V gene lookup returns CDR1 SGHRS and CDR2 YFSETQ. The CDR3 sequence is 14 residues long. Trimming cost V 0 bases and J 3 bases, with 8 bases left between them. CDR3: CASSLVGKTDTQYF. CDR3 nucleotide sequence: TGCGCCAGCAGCTTGGTGGGCAAAACAGATACGCAGTATTTT.

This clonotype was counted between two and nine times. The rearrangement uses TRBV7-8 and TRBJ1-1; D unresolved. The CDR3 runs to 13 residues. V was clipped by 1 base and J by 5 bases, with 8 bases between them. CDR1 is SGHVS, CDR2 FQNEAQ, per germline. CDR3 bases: TGTGCCAGCAGCTTAGGACTACGAACTGAAGCTTTCTTT. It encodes CASSLGLRTEAFF.

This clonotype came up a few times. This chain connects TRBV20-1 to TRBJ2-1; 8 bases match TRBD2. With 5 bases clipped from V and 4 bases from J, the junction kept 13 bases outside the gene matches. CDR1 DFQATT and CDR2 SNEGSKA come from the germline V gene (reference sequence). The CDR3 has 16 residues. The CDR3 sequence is CSASGGATLEYNEQFF. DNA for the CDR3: TGCAGTGCTTCGGGGGGGGCCACATTGGAATACAATGAGCAGTTCTTC.

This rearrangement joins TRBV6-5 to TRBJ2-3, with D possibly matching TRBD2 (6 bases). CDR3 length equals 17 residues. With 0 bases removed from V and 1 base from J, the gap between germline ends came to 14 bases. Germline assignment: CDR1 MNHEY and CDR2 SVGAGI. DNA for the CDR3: TGTGCCAGCAGTTACTCGATTGGCGCTAGCGGCACAGATACGCAGTATTTT. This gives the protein CASSYSIGASGTDTQYF.

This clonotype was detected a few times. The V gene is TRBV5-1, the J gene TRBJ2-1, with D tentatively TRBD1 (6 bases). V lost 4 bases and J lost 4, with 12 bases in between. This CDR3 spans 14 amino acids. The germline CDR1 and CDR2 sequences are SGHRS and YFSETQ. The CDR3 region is CASSGTRGYNEQFF. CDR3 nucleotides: TGCGCCAGCAGCGGGACAAGGGGTTACAATGAGCAGTTCTTC.

CDR3 nucleotide sequence: TGCGCCAGCAGCTTGGAGCCCAGGACAGGCCGTTATGGCTACACCTTC. It is translated as CASSLEPRTGRYGYTF. The chain recombines TRBV5-1 with TRBJ1-2; 7 bases map to TRBD1. V shed 0 bases, J shed 5 bases, and the junction held 10 bases outside the gene matches. CDR1 and CDR2 (germline): SGHRS, YFSETQ. The CDR3 consists of 16 residues.

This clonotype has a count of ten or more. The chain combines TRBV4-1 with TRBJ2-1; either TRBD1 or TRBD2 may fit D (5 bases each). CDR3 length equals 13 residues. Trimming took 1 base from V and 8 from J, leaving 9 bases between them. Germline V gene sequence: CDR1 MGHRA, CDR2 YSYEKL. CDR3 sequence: CASSQGQGDEQFF. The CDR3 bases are TGCGCCAGCAGCCAAGGCCAGGGAGATGAGCAGTTCTTC.

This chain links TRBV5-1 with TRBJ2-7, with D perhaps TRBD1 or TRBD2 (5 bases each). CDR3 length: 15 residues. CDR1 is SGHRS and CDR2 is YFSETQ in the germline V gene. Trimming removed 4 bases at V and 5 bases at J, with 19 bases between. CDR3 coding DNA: TGCGCCAGCAGCGCGGCGGGCAGGGAGTCCGACGAGCAGTACGTC. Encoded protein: CASSAAGRESDEQYV.

The CDR3 loop is CSARDVRGDKNIQYF. In nucleotides, the CDR3 is TGCAGTGCTAGAGATGTTCGGGGGGACAAAAACATTCAGTACTTC. J is TRBJ2-4 and V is TRBV20-1, with 7 bases lining up with TRBD2. CDR1 and CDR2 from the germline V gene are DFQATT and SNEGSKA (reference sequence). V trimming: 0 bases; J trimming: 3 bases; junction bases outside the gene matches: 5. The CDR3 covers 15 residues.

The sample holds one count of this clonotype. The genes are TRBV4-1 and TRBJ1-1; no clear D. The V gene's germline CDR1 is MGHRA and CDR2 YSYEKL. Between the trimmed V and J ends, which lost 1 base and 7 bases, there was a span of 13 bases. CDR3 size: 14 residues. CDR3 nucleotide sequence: TGCGCCAGCAGCCAAGCCGCCCGAGAGGATGAAGCTTTCTTT. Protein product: CASSQAAREDEAFF.

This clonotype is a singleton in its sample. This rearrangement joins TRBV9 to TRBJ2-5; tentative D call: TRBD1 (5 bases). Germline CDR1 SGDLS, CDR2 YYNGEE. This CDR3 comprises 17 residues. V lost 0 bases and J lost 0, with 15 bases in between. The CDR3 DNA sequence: TGTGCCAGCAGCGTAGCGCGATCTTGGGGCGACCAAGAGACCCAGTACTTC. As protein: CASSVARSWGDQETQYF.

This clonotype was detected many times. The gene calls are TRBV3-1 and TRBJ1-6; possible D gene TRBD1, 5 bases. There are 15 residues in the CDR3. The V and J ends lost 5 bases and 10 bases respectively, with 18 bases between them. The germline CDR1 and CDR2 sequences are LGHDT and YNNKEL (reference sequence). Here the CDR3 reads CASSNPATRGSPLHF. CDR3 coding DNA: TGTGCCAGCAGCAACCCGGCCACTCGGGGGTCACCCCTCCACTTT.

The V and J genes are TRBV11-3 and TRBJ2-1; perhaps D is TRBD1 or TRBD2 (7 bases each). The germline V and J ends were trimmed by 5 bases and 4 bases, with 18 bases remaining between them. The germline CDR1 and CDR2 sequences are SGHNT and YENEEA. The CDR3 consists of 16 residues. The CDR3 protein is CASSPGQTSRYNEQFF. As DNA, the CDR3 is TGTGCCAGCAGCCCGGGACAGACTAGCAGATACAATGAGCAGTTCTTC.

CDR3 DNA sequence: TGTGCCAGCTCACCACAGTCGAGCACTGAAGCTTTCTTT. Residues: CASSPQSSTEAFF. This chain connects TRBV18 to TRBJ1-1; D unclear. The CDR3 has 13 amino acids. Trimming removed 1 base from V and 4 bases from J, with 7 bases in between. Germline lookup yields CDR1 KGHSH and CDR2 LQKENI.

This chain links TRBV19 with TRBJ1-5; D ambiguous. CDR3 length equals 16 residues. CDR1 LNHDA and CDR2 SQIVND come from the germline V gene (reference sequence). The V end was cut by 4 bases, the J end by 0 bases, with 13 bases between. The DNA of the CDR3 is TGTGCCAGTAGTACCCTCTCAGGTGGTAGCAATCAGCCCCAGCATTTT. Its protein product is CASSTLSGGSNQPQHF. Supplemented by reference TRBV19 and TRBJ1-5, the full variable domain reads DGGITQSPKYLFRKEGQNVTLSCEQNLNHDAMYWYRQDPGQGLRLIYYSQIVNDFQKGDIAEGYSVSREKKESFPLTVTSAQKNPTAFYLCASSTLSGGSNQPQHFGDGTRLSIL.

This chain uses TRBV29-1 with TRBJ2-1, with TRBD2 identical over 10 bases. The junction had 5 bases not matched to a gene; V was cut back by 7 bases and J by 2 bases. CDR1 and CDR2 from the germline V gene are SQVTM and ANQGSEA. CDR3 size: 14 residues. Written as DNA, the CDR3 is TGCAGCGCTGCCGGGACTAGCGCCTACAATGAGCAGTTCTTC. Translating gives CSAAGTSAYNEQFF.

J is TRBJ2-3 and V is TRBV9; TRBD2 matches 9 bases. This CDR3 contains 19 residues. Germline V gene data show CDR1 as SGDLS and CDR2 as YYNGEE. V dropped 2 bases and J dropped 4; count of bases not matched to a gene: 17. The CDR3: CASSVGGLAGIPRADTQYF. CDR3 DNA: TGTGCCAGCAGCGTCGGTGGGCTAGCGGGGATACCCCGTGCAGATACGCAGTATTTT.

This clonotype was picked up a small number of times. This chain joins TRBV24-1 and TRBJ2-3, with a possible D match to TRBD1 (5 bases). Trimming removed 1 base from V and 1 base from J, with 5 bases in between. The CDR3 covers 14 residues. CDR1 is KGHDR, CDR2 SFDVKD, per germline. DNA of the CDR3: TGTGCCACCAGTGATTTCAGGGGCACAGATACGCAGTATTTT. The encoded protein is CATSDFRGTDTQYF.

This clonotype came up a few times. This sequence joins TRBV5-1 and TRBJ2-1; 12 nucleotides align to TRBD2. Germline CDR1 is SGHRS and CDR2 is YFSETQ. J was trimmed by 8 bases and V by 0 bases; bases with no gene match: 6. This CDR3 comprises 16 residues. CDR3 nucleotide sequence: TGCGCCAGCAGCTTGGAACTAGCGGGGGGCCGGGATGAGCAGTTCTTC. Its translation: CASSLELAGGRDEQFF.

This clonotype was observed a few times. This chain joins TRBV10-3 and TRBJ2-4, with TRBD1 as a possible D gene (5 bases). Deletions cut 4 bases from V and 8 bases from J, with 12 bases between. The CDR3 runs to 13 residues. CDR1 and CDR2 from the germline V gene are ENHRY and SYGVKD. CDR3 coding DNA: TGTGCCATCAGTGGACAGATCGGCGACATTCAGTACTTC. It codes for CAISGQIGDIQYF.

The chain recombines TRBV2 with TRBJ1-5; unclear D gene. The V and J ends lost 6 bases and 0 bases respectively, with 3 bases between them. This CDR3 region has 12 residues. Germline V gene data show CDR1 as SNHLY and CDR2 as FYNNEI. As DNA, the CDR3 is TGTGCCAGCAGAAATAGCAATCAGCCCCAGCATTTT. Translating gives CASRNSNQPQHF.